The 29 T cell receptor beta chains reported below all come from one sample, sequenced in a study of beta chain features in type 1 diabetes. The authors reverse transcribed all of the isolated RNA, so sequencing captured expressed TCRB transcripts. The assay was immunoSEQ multiplex PCR, and TCRdb's table has in-frame clones only and misses some. The table records about 740,000 clones, under 15% of them present only once. Whole-study results and caveats: In all four CD4+ subsets, TCRB CDR3 length was significantly, moderately reduced in type 1 diabetes.

The antigens of these receptors remain unknown. The sample comprised naive CD4+ T cells from blood. The source of these receptors is a man aged 18 to 29 with type 1 diabetes.

V is TRBV30 and J is TRBJ2-6; D not certain. This CDR3 has 14 residues. Between the trimmed V and J ends, which lost 6 bases and 0 bases, there was a span of 9 bases. Germline V lookup: CDR1 GTSNPN, CDR2 SVGIG (reference sequence). CDR3 loop: CACPTRSGANVLTF. The CDR3, as DNA: TGTGCCTGCCCAACCCGCTCTGGGGCCAACGTCCTGACTTTC.

The CDR3 DNA reads TGTGCCAGCAGCGATATTTTTGTATACAATGAGCAGTTCTTC. The encoded protein is CASSDIFVYNEQFF. The chain employs TRBV11-1 and TRBJ2-1; no clear D gene. The germline V and J ends were trimmed by 5 bases and 4 bases, with 12 bases remaining between them. This CDR3 is built from 14 residues. Germline assignment: CDR1 SGHAT and CDR2 FQDESV (reference sequence).

This chain links TRBV5-6 with TRBJ2-3; no clear D gene. The CDR3 sequence is 14 residues long. The V end was cut by 1 base, the J end by 0 bases, with 6 bases between. Germline CDR1 is SGHDT and CDR2 is YYEEEE. In DNA form, the CDR3 reads TGTGCCAGCAGCTTGTATCCTAGCACAGATACGCAGTATTTT. Its translation: CASSLYPSTDTQYF.

Details on this clone: This same CDR3 is encoded by further DNA sequences in the sample. The CDR3 nucleotides read TGTGCCAGCAGCCGAATCAACTATGGCTACACCTTC. Its translation: CASSRINYGYTF. The genes are TRBV28 and TRBJ1-2; no reliable D call. Per germline, CDR1 MDHEN and CDR2 SYDVKM. This CDR3 is built from 12 residues. V lost 6 bases to trimming and J lost 2 bases, with 7 bases between them.

The rearrangement uses TRBV25-1 and TRBJ2-3; the D gene is possibly TRBD2 (6 bases). Germline CDR1 and CDR2: MGHDK and SYGVNS. CDR3 length: 14 residues. The V end was cut by 7 bases, the J end by 3 bases, with 14 bases between. CDR3 coding DNA: TGTGCCAGCACCCCCAGCGGGTGGACAGATACGCAGTATTTT. This encodes CASTPSGWTDTQYF. Using reference TRBV25-1 and TRBJ2-3 for the parts outside the CDR3, the full variable domain is EADIYQTPRYLVIGTGKKITLECSQTMGHDKMYWYQQDPGMELHLIHYSYGVNSTEKGDLSSESTVSRIRTEHFPLTLESARPSHTSQYLCASTPSGWTDTQYFGPGTRLTVL.

The V call is TRBV18, the J call TRBJ1-2, with a possible D match to TRBD1 (6 bases). V lost 5 bases and J lost 3, with 13 bases in between. This CDR3 has 14 amino acids. Per germline, CDR1 KGHSH and CDR2 LQKENI. The CDR3 DNA reads as TGTGCCAGCTCAGCTAGACAGGCCGACTATGGCTACACCTTC. Protein product: CASSARQADYGYTF.

The V and J genes are TRBV25-1 and TRBJ1-1; no clear D. Trimming pared 4 bases from V and 2 bases from J, leaving 14 bases between. Germline V gene lookup returns CDR1 MGHDK and CDR2 SYGVNS. The CDR3 is 15 residues long. In DNA, the CDR3 is TGTGCCAGCAGTGTAGGAGGTTTCCCAAACACTGAAGCTTTCTTT. Its translation: CASSVGGFPNTEAFF.

The gene calls are TRBV6-1 and TRBJ2-1, with unresolved D. The CDR3 has 15 amino acids. CDR1 and CDR2 from the germline V gene are MNHNS and SASEGT. The V gene lost 6 bases and the J gene lost 0 bases, with 12 bases spanning the gap. The CDR3 is CASRFATDSYNEQFF. The CDR3, as DNA: TGTGCCAGCAGGTTTGCAACCGACTCCTACAATGAGCAGTTCTTC.

This chain links TRBV5-1 with TRBJ2-7; 8 positions match TRBD1. The CDR3 length is 16 residues. Germline CDR1 reads SGHRS; CDR2 reads YFSETQ. The trim removed 4 bases at V and 0 bases at J, leaving 9 bases unmatched. The CDR3: CASSPLDRGPSYEQYF. CDR3 DNA sequence: TGCGCCAGCAGCCCCCTCGACAGGGGACCCTCCTACGAGCAGTACTTC.

CDR3 DNA: TGTGCCAGCAGCCCTACTAGCGGGGGAGCAGAGACCCAGTACTTC. It is translated as CASSPTSGGAETQYF. This chain uses TRBV5-4 with TRBJ2-5, with 11 bases that match TRBD2. The CDR3 is 15 amino acids. Germline CDR1 and CDR2: SGHNT and YYREEE (reference sequence). Trimming cost V 4 bases and J 4 bases; bases outside gene matches: 6.

This clone was counted a few times. The chain carries TRBV30 and TRBJ1-3, with D maybe TRBD1 (6 bases). Trimming took off 5 bases at V and 1 base at J, with 15 bases between the two ends. This CDR3 is built from 15 residues. Germline V CDR1 and CDR2: GTSNPN, SVGIG (reference sequence). Written as DNA, the CDR3 is TGTGCCTGGGGCCCCGGACAGCCATCTGGAAACACCATATATTTT. Encoded protein: CAWGPGQPSGNTIYF.

Note on this clone: The sample has other DNA sequences that encode this CDR3 too. V and J are TRBV28 and TRBJ1-1, with D possibly TRBD1 on 6 matching bases. CDR1 and CDR2 from the germline V gene are MDHEN and SYDVKM. The ends were cut back, 2 bases at V and 0 bases at J, with 7 bases in the middle. The CDR3 loop spans 14 amino acids. Here the CDR3 DNA reads TGTGCCAGCAGTTTAGGACAGCTGAACACTGAAGCTTTCTTT. Protein: CASSLGQLNTEAFF.

This clone occurred a few times. The J gene is TRBJ1-1, the V gene TRBV28; no clear D. Germline V gene lookup returns CDR1 MDHEN and CDR2 SYDVKM. The length of the CDR3 is 10 residues. V lost 6 bases and J 11 bases, leaving 10 bases between the germline ends. The CDR3 spells CASRGTMAFF. The CDR3, as DNA: TGTGCCAGCAGGGGTACGATGGCTTTCTTT.

J is TRBJ1-5 and V is TRBV6-1; D unclear. The length of the CDR3 is 13 residues. Trimming left V 8 bases short and J 3 bases short, with 11 bases between. From germline, CDR1 is MNHNS and CDR2 SASEGT. CDR3 residues: CASLEGTNQPQHF. DNA for the CDR3: TGTGCCAGCTTAGAGGGTACCAATCAGCCCCAGCATTTT.

The J gene is TRBJ2-7, the V gene TRBV5-1, with 8 bases aligning to TRBD1. The germline V gene encodes CDR1 SGHRS and CDR2 YFSETQ. Losses at the gene ends were 7 bases for V and 1 base for J; bases not matched to a gene: 10. This CDR3 is 15 amino acids long. CDR3 bases: TGCGCCAGCTCCACCTCTCAGGGGGCATCCTACGAGCAGTACTTC. Amino acid sequence: CASSTSQGASYEQYF.

V gene TRBV7-9 combines with J gene TRBJ2-2; 8 bases align to TRBD1. Germline CDR1 reads SEHNR; CDR2 reads FQNEAQ (reference sequence). The CDR3 contains 15 residues. V was pared by 2 bases and J by 5 bases, with 4 bases of the junction left unmatched. CDR3 in amino acids: CASSLLTGVTGELFF. CDR3 in DNA: TGTGCCAGCAGCTTACTGACAGGGGTTACCGGGGAGCTGTTTTTT.

The rearrangement links TRBV29-1 to TRBJ2-7, with 7 positions matching TRBD2. Germline V gives CDR1 SQVTM, CDR2 ANQGSEA. V lost 2 bases and J lost 6; bases outside the gene matches: 13. The CDR3 runs to 15 residues. CDR3 bases: TGCAGCGTTGAACAGGCCGGGAGGAGTTCGGTCGAGCAGTACTTC. Translating it yields CSVEQAGRSSVEQYF.

This clone has more than one count but fewer than ten. V gene TRBV28 combines with J gene TRBJ2-5, with D perhaps matching TRBD1 (6 bases). Deletions cut 4 bases from V and 0 bases from J, with 12 bases between. The CDR3 extends over 15 amino acids. Germline loops: CDR1 MDHEN, CDR2 SYDVKM. CDR3 nucleotide sequence: TGTGCCAGCAGTTCACCACAGGGAAACCAAGAGACCCAGTACTTC. Translation: CASSSPQGNQETQYF.

V and J are TRBV21-1 and TRBJ1-1; the table's D call, TRBD1, has no DNA check behind it. TRBV21-1 is an annotated pseudogene. The CDR3 has 12 amino acids. In nucleotides, the CDR3 is TGTGCCACCCCATTGTTGAACACTGAAGCTTTCTTT. Amino acids: CATPLLNTEAFF.

This chain connects TRBV29-1 to TRBJ1-1, with TRBD1 matching 11 bases. The CDR3 contains 17 residues. Germline CDR1 SQVTM, CDR2 ANQGSEA. The V gene end was trimmed by 6 bases and the J gene end by 1 base; junction bases not matched to a gene: 13. The CDR3 sequence is CSVFSRTGGRGNTEAFF. The CDR3 DNA reads TGCAGCGTCTTCTCCCGGACAGGGGGCCGGGGGAACACTGAAGCTTTCTTT.

This chain uses TRBV18 with TRBJ2-5, with D possibly TRBD1 on 6 matching bases. The CDR3 has 14 residues. V was clipped by 4 bases and J by 5 bases, with 14 bases between them. Per germline, CDR1 KGHSH and CDR2 LQKENI. CDR3: CASSRSGDQETQYF. The CDR3, as DNA: TGTGCCAGCTCACGGTCAGGGGATCAGGAGACCCAGTACTTC.

With respect to this clone: One end of the junction is discordant with germline, which a read error may explain. CDR3 protein: CAVRDSNQPQHF. CDR3 coding DNA: TGTGCCGTCAGAGATAGCAATCAGCCCCAGCATTTT. This chain joins TRBV10-3 and TRBJ1-5; D not certain. The CDR3 covers 12 residues. Germline-derived CDR1 and CDR2 are ENHRY and SYGVKD.

Only a few counts were recorded for this clone. Distinct nucleotide sequences in the sample also encode this CDR3. As DNA, the CDR3 is TGTGCCAGCAGCGTAGCACCAGGACAGGGCTACGAGCAGTACTTC. It translates to CASSVAPGQGYEQYF. V is TRBV9 and J is TRBJ2-7; TRBD1 aligns across 8 bases. This CDR3 is built from 15 residues. Germline V gene lookup returns CDR1 SGDLS and CDR2 YYNGEE. V lost 0 bases and J lost 3; bases outside the gene matches: 5. Based on the CDR3 plus reference TRBV9 and TRBJ2-7, the full variable domain is DSGVTQTPKHLITATGQRVTLRCSPRSGDLSVYWYQQSLDQGLQFLIQYYNGEERAKGNILERFSAQQFPDLHSELNLSSLELGDSALYFCASSVAPGQGYEQYFGPGTRLTVT.

Note on this clone: Other DNA sequences of this sample code for an identical CDR3. V gene TRBV7-9 combines with J gene TRBJ1-6; TRBD1 might be the D (6 bases). Trimming took off 1 base at V and 10 bases at J, with 11 bases between the two ends. Germline loops: CDR1 SEHNR, CDR2 FQNEAQ (reference sequence). There are 14 residues in the CDR3. This CDR3 is CASSLGQGRSPLHF. CDR3 bases: TGTGCCAGCAGCTTAGGGCAGGGGAGATCACCCCTCCACTTT.

The CDR3 protein is CASSLGPIPDNEKLFF. The DNA of the CDR3 is TGTGCCAGCAGCTTAGGTCCCATTCCCGATAATGAAAAACTGTTTTTT. This chain uses TRBV7-9 with TRBJ1-4; D uncertain. The CDR3 sequence is 16 residues long. Germline CDR1 reads SEHNR; CDR2 reads FQNEAQ (reference sequence). Trimming pared 1 base from V and 4 bases from J, leaving 13 bases between.

This clone was seen a handful of times. The chain joins TRBV6-5 to TRBJ2-1, with 7 bases lining up with TRBD2. This CDR3 region has 15 residues. Germline V CDR1 and CDR2: MNHEY, SVGAGI. The V and J ends lost 5 bases and 7 bases, in that order; junction bases with no gene match: 11. The CDR3 region is CASSRGGEPWNEQFF. Written as DNA, the CDR3 is TGTGCCAGCAGTCGGGGAGGGGAACCCTGGAATGAGCAGTTCTTC.

This chain joins TRBV29-1 and TRBJ1-2; D is unresolved. Germline CDR1 and CDR2: SQVTM and ANQGSEA. CDR3 size: 12 residues. V was clipped by 4 bases and J by 6 bases, with 12 bases between them. The CDR3 loop reads CSVVGGQHGYTF. Written as DNA, the CDR3 is TGCAGCGTTGTGGGAGGGCAGCATGGCTACACCTTC.

The V call is TRBV6-1, the J call TRBJ1-6; D remains unclear. The CDR3 runs 12 residues. V shed 2 bases and J shed 8 bases, with 4 bases lying between them. The germline gives CDR1 MNHNS, CDR2 SASEGT. CDR3 bases: TGTGCCAGCAGTGAATTGTATTCACCCCTCCACTTT. Its protein is CASSELYSPLHF.

This chain joins TRBV25-1 and TRBJ1-1, with a tentative D call TRBD1 (5 bases). Germline CDR1 reads MGHDK; CDR2 reads SYGVNS. Trimming took 7 bases from V and 5 from J, leaving 8 bases between them. The CDR3 runs 11 residues. This chain's CDR3 is CASIGGTEAFF. The DNA of the CDR3 is TGTGCCAGCATCGGGGGGACTGAAGCTTTCTTT.